This entry is about one T cell receptor beta chain. Patients from Seattle were sampled longitudinally, starting during active infection. The data are from a study of blood T cell repertoires in COVID-19. Study-wide context: Samples taken during acute and convalescent COVID-19 were collected in the United States, Italy and Spain.

Germline V lookup: CDR1 LNHDA, CDR2 SQIVND (reference sequence). V was trimmed by 5 bases and J by 1 base, leaving 6 bases between them. The CDR3 runs to 13 residues. Original data processing: Nucleated cell number was recorded as an estimate derived from reference gene primer amplification. Profiling relied on immunoSEQ multiplex PCR, and the TCRdb table lists in-frame clones only, not all of them. From that table come the V and J calls and clone size; the DNA was used to work out D and trimming. The sample holds some 87,000 clones, around nine tenths seen once. The V and J genes are TRBV19 and TRBJ1-3, with D hard to call. The receptor comes from a human donor with COVID-19, enrolled during active disease. The donor label of this sample is uncertain. The sequencing sample was made of peripheral blood. The chain's CDR3 is CASSHLSGNTIYF. CDR3 coding DNA: TGTGCCAGTAGTCATTTGTCTGGAAACACCATATATTTT.